The table lists the clone carrying this T cell receptor beta chain with many counts. The sample belongs to a study of regulatory T cells in long-lasting Graves disease. The CDR3 is 11 amino acids. V was shortened by 4 bases and J by 11 bases, with 11 bases between the two germline ends. The germline CDR1 and CDR2 sequences are GTSNPN and SVGIG (reference sequence). The time point was: persistent/refractory GD, antithyroid drugs over 5 years with positive TRAb. Extracted RNA from PBMCs served as the source of the TCR library. The authors built TCR beta libraries using iRepertoire HTBI primers and Arm-PCR of CDR3 regions. TCRdb called the multiplex PCR reads again in MiXCR, with one record for every CDR3 protein. This sample has about 470,000 distinct CDR3 sequences, with 20% to 25% found just once.

Sequenced here: peripheral blood mononuclear cells (PBMCs), sampled when the disease was refractory, from a patient treated with antithyroid drugs. V gene TRBV30 combines with J gene TRBJ1-4, with no clear D. This TCR derives from a female donor with Graves disease. The CDR3 loop reads CAWNLGGKLFF. DNA of the CDR3: TGTGCCTGGAATCTGGGAGGGAAACTGTTTTTT.